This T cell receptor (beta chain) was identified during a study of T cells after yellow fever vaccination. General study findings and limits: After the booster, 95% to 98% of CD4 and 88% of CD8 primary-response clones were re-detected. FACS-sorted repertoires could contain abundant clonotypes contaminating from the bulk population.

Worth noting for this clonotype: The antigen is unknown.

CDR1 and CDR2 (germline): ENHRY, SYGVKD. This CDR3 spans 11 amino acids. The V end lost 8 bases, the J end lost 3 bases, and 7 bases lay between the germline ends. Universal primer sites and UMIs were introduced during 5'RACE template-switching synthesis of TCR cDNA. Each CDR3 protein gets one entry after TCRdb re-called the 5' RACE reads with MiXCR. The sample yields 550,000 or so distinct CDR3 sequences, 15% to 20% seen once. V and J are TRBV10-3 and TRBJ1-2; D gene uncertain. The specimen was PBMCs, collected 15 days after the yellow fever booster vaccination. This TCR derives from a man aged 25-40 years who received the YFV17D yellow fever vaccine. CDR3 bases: TGTGCCATCCCAGGACACTATGGCTACACCTTC. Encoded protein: CAIPGHYGYTF.